This note documents a single TCR beta chain sequence. Its antigen is unknown. No per-base quality is available; no much larger clone lies one base away. These data are taken from a study of shared clonotypes between healthy human individuals (TCRdb year 2020). For the wider study: A few men and a couple of women, aged 18 to 49 years, made up the cohort. Each donor's leukapheresis produced roughly between roughly 0.9 and 9 billion PBMCs. Per donor, three plates each were used for CD4 naive and CD4 memory, two for CD8 naive, and one for CD8 memory. Blood TCR repertoires of a handful of healthy adults were deeply sequenced to estimate repertoire size and the extent of clonotype sharing between individuals. Libraries were prepared and TCR repertoires were sequenced by different laboratories using diverse techniques, in order to increase sequencing depth and limit assay-specific biases.

CD8 naive samples were CD45RO-negative cells positively selected for CCR7, giving a CD45RA+CCR7+ population that excluded TemRA cells. The donors were healthy, HIV-negative adults with no recently reported acute infections or vaccinations. All donors were Caucasian adults living in Nashville, Tennessee, USA. Blood was collected by leukapheresis, and PBMCs were isolated by Ficoll-Histopaque density gradient centrifugation and then cryopreserved in liquid nitrogen vapor phase. Analytical flow cytometry was used to check the purity and quantity of every magnetically sorted T cell population. From each sorted fraction, genomic DNA was isolated and quantified by UV absorbance on a Nanodrop 2000c. Inclusive of the bounding cysteine and phenylalanine, the CDR3 is 14 residues long. The DNA shown is the 42-base CDR3, in frame from base 1. Cut back by 4 bases and 3 bases, the V and J ends lie 14 bases apart. The CDR1 and CDR2 encoded by the germline V gene are SGDLS and YYNGEE.

Using the deep immunoSEQ assay, TCR CDR3 regions were amplified from genomic DNA by multiplex PCR. Extracted genomic DNA from each cell subset was distributed evenly across all wells of several immunoSEQ 96-well plates, and each plate was treated as a replicate. For sorted subsets, around 200 ng genomic DNA, equal to 30,000 to 35,000 T cell genomes, was loaded into each replicate PCR. Purified libraries were measured with a Qubit 3.0 fluorometer, size-checked on a Bioanalyzer 2100, and measured again with the KAPA Library Quantification kit. A separate single-read 150-cycle Illumina NextSeq 550 flow cell was used to sequence each immunoSEQ 96-well plate. The authors' pipeline ran thus. Because the immunoSEQ output held only junctional sequences and lacked quality scores, the filtering could not match the filtering applied to full-length reads. To assign V/J genes and CDR3, sequences were annotated using PyIR, a Python wrapper for IgBLAST v1.9, with IMGT germline references. Reads were filtered out if the reads had weak V/J assignments (E-value above 1e-6), no CDR3, stop codons, out-of-frame junctions, or ambiguous translated residues. V3J clonotypes were defined by identical inferred V gene, J gene, and CDR3 amino acid sequence. Percentage overlap between repertoires was calculated by dividing the number of shared unique clonotypes by the size of the smaller repertoire. Three approaches were used to assess repertoire richness: RTK rarefaction, the Chao1 estimator, and Recon v2.1 estimates of unobserved clonotypes. OLGA was used to compute generation probabilities for all TCRbeta clonotypes that the gDNA method yielded from a handful of donors. The clones in this table, taken by TCRdb from immuneACCESS, are in-frame only. Not every clone is retained; where verified, under half of the shortfall comes from an unresolved V gene, and the cause of the rest is unknown. The V and J calls and clone size are taken from that table; D and trimming were inferred from the DNA. Counted in this sample were about 1.9 million clones; 85% to 95% of them appeared once. About 1.6% of the sample comes from the top ten.

What the authors observed across the whole study: Sharing across four donors was observed for approximately 5% of naive CD4, 3% to 4% of naive CD8, over 2% of memory CD4, and about 0.4% of memory CD8 clonotypes. The genetic and exposure-history diversity represented was limited by the small number of donors. Larger estimated clonotype richness was generally found for naive subsets than for memory subsets. Pairwise subsampling led to the expectation that sequencing depth would affect the degree of clonotype sharing among donors. Higher generation probabilities were observed for clonotypes shared by all four sorted-subset donors than for non-shared clonotypes. Sampling was restricted to blood, and TCR repertoires in tissues likely differ from the TCR repertoires found in blood. Even with the large sequencing depth, rarefaction of the sorted-subset datasets indicated that sequencing was incomplete.

The chain was built from TRBV9 and TRBJ2-7; the D gene remains uncertain. The sequencing sample was made of naive CD8+ T cells from PBMCs. What this sample's cell subset or site label stands for: CD45RA+CCR7+. The source is a man between 18 and 35 years old in good health. Some clones in this sample may be carry-over from other donors' samples. The CDR3 here reads CASSFGSGIYEQYF. The bases are TGTGCCAGCAGCTTCGGTTCTGGGATCTACGAGCAGTACTTC.